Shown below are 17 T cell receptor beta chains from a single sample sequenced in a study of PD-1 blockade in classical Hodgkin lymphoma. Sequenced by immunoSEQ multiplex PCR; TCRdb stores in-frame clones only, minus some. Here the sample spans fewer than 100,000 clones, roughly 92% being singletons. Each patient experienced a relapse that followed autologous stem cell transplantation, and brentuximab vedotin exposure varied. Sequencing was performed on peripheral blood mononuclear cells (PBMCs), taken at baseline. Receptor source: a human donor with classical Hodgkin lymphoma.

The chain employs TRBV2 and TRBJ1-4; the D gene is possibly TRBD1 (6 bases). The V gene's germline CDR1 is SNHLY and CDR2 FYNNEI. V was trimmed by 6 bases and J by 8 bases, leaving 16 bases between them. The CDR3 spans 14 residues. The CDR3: CASSLQGLGEKLFF. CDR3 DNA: TGTGCCAGCAGCCTACAGGGCCTGGGGGAAAAACTGTTTTTT.

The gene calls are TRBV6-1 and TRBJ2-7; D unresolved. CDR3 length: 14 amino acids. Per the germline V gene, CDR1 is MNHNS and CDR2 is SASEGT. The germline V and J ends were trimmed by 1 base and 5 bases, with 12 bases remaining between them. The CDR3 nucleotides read TGTGCCAGCAGTGAAGTTGGTAGAGAGGACGAGCAGTACTTC. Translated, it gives CASSEVGREDEQYF.

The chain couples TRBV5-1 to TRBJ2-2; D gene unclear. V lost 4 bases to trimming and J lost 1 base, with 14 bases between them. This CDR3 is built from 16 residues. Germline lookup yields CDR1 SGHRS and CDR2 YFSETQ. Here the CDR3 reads CASSLGLDRNTGELFF. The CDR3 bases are TGCGCCAGCAGCCTCGGCCTTGATCGGAACACCGGGGAGCTGTTTTTT.

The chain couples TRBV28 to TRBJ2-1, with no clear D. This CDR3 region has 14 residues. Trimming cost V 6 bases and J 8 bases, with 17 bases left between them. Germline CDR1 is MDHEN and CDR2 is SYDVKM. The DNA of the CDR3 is TGTGCCAGCAGCTCCCTCGCTAGGAACGATGAGCAGTTCTTC. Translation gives CASSSLARNDEQFF. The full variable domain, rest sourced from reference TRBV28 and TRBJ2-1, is DVKVTQSSRYLVKRTGEKVFLECVQDMDHENMFWYRQDPGLGLRLIYFSYDVKMKEKGDIPEGYSVSREKKERFSLILESASTNQTSMYLCASSSLARNDEQFFGPGTRLTVL.

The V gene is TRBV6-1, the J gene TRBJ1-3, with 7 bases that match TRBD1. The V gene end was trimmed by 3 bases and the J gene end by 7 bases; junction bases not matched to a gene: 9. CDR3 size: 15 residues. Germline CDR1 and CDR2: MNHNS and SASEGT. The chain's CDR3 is CASSDPTGPANTIYF. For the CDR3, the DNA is TGTGCCAGCAGTGACCCGACAGGGCCTGCGAACACCATATATTTT.

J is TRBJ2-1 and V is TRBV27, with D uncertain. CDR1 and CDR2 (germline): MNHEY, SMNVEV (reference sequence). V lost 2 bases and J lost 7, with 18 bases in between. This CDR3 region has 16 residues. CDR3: CASSLGPPGYGNEQFF. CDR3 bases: TGTGCCAGCAGTTTAGGGCCCCCCGGTTATGGGAATGAGCAGTTCTTC.

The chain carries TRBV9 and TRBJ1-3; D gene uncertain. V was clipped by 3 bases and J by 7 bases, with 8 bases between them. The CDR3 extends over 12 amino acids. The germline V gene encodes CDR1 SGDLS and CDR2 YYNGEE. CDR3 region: CASSASLNTIYF. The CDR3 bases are TGTGCCAGCAGCGCTTCTCTGAACACCATATATTTT.

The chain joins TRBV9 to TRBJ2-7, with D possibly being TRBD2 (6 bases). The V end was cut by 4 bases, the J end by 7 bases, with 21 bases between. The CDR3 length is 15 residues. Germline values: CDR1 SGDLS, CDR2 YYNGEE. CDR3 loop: CASSRWLSGGEEQYF. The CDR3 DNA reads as TGTGCCAGCAGCAGGTGGCTGAGTGGCGGGGAGGAGCAGTACTTC.

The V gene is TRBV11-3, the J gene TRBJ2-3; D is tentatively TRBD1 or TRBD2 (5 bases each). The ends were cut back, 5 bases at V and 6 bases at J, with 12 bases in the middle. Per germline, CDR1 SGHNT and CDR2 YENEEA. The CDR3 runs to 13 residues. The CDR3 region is CASSEGSSDTQYF. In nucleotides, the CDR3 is TGTGCCAGCAGCGAGGGGAGTTCGGATACGCAGTATTTT. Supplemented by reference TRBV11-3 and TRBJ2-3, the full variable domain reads EAGVVQSPRYKIIEKKQPVAFWCNPISGHNTLYWYLQNLGQGPELLIRYENEEAVDDSQLPKDRFSAERLKGVDSTLKIQPAELGDSAVYLCASSEGSSDTQYFGPGTRLTVL.

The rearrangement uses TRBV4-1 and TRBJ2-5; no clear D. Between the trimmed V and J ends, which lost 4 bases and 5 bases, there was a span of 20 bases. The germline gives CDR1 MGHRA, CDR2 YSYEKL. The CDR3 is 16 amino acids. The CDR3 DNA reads TGCGCCAGCAGCCCCTCACTCACCCGTCGAGTGGAGACCCAGTACTTC. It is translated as CASSPSLTRRVETQYF.

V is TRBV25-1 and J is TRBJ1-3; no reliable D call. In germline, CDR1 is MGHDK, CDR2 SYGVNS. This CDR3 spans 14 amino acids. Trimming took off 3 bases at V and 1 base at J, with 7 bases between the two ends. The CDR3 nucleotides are TGTGCCAGCAGTGAGTTGGATTCTGGAAACACCATATATTTT. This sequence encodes CASSELDSGNTIYF.

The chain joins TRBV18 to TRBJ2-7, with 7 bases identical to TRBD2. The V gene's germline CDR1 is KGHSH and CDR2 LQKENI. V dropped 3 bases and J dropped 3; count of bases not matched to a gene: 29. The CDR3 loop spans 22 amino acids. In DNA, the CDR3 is TGTGCCAGCTCACCCCTTCGGGGATCAAGGGAGGGTAGCTCCTTACGAGACTACGAGCAGTACTTC. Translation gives CASSPLRGSREGSSLRDYEQYF.

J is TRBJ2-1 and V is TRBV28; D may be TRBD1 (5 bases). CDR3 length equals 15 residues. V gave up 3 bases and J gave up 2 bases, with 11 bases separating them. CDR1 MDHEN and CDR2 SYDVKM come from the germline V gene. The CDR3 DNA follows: TGTGCCAGCAGTTTCTTGGGGCCAACCTACAATGAGCAGTTCTTC. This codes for CASSFLGPTYNEQFF.

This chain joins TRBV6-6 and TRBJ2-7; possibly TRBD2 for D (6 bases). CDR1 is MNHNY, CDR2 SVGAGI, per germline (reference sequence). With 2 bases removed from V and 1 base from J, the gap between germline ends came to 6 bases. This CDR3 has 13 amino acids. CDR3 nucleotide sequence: TGTGCCAGCAGTTACGGGGGGTCCTACGAGCAGTACTTC. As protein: CASSYGGSYEQYF.

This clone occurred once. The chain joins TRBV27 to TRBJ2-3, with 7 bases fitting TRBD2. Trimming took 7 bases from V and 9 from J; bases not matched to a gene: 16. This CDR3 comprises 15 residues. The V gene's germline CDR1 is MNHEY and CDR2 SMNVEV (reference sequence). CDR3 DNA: TGTGCCAGCATCAAGTTGAGTTTAGGAGCGGGGACGCAGTATTTT. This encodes CASIKLSLGAGTQYF.

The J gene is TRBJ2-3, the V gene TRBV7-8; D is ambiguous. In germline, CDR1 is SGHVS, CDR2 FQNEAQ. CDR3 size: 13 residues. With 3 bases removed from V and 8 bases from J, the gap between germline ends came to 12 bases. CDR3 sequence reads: CASSLAMPSTQYF. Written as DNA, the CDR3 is TGTGCCAGCAGCTTGGCTATGCCGTCTACGCAGTATTTT.

CDR3 protein: CASSEQGLGTEAFF. The CDR3 bases are TGTGCCAGCAGCGAACAGGGTTTGGGCACTGAAGCTTTCTTT. The genes are TRBV28 and TRBJ1-1, with a weak D call TRBD1 (6 bases). Germline V gene lookup returns CDR1 MDHEN and CDR2 SYDVKM. The CDR3 is made up of 14 amino acids. Trimming shortened V by 6 bases and J by 4 bases, and 15 bases separated the two germline ends.